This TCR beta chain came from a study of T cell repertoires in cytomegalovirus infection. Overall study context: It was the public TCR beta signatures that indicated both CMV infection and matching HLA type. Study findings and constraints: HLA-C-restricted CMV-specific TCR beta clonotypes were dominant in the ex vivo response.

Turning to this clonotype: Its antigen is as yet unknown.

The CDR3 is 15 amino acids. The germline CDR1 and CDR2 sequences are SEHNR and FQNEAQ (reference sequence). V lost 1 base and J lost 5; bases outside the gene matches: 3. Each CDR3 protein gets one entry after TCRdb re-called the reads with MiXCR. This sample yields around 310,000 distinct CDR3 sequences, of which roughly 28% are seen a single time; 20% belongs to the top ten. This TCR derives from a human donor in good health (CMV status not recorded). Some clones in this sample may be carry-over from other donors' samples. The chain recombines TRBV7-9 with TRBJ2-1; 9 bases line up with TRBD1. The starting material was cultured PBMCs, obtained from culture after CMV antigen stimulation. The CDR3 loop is CASSLGTGANNEQFF. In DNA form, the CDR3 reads TGTGCCAGCAGCTTAGGGACAGGGGCGAACAATGAGCAGTTCTTC.